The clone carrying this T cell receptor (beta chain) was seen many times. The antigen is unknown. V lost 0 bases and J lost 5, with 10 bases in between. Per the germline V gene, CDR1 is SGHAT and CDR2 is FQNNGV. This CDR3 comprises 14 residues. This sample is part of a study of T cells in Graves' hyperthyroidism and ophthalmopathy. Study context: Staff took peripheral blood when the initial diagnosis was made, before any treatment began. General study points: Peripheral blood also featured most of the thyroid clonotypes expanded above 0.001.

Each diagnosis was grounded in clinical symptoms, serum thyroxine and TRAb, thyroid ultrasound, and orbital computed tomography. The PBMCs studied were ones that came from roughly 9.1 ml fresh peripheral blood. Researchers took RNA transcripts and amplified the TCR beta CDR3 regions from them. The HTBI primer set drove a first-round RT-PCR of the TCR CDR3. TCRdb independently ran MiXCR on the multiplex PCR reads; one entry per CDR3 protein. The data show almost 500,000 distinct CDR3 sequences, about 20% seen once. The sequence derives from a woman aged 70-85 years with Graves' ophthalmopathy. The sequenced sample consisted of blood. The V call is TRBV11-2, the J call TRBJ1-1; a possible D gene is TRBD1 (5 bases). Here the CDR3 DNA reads TGTGCCAGCAGCTTAGATCTCAGGGTTACTGAAGCTTTCTTT. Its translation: CASSLDLRVTEAFF.